The rows below give T cell receptor beta chains drawn from one sample of a study of cytomegalovirus exposure and HLA in healthy donors. The protocol was immunoSEQ multiplex PCR, while the TCRdb copy is restricted to in-frame clones and leaves out a portion. Of roughly 200,000 clones listed, roughly 13% are singletons. Material: PBMCs. All receptors come from a man aged 50 to 59 in good health and CMV-seropositive. The CDR3 runs from the conserved cysteine through the conserved F or W. A D gene is named only where the DNA matches it firmly. Size is omitted from some rows. Given values are once, few, many or a class for expanded clones.

v_call: TRBV11-3
j_call: TRBJ2-3
d_call: NA
clone_size: NA
cdr3_aa: CASSRLEPGQYTDTQYF
cdr3_nt: TGTGCCAGCAGCCGACTTGAACCGGGACAATACACAGATACGCAGTATTTT

v_call: TRBV29-1
j_call: TRBJ1-4
d_call: NA
clone_size: few
cdr3_aa: CSVGGSAEKLFF
cdr3_nt: TGCAGCGTTGGAGGGAGTGCTGAAAAACTGTTTTTT

v_call: TRBV7-6
j_call: TRBJ2-2
d_call: NA
clone_size: NA
cdr3_aa: CASSTGGGANTGELFF
cdr3_nt: TGTGCCAGCAGCACCGGAGGCGGAGCTAACACCGGGGAGCTGTTTTTT

v_call: TRBV2
j_call: TRBJ1-3
d_call: NA
clone_size: NA
cdr3_aa: CASSESVAFSGNTIYF
cdr3_nt: TGTGCCAGCAGTGAATCGGTCGCCTTCTCTGGAAACACCATATATTTT

v_call: TRBV5-6
j_call: TRBJ2-1
d_call: NA
clone_size: few
cdr3_aa: CASSLDGGAFYNEQFF
cdr3_nt: TGTGCCAGCAGCCTCGACGGAGGGGCCTTCTACAATGAGCAGTTCTTC

v_call: TRBV2
j_call: TRBJ2-3
d_call: NA
clone_size: few
cdr3_aa: CASRFYGGSTDTQYF
cdr3_nt: TGTGCCAGCCGCTTCTATGGGGGGAGCACAGATACGCAGTATTTT

v_call: TRBV28
j_call: TRBJ2-5
d_call: TRBD2
clone_size: NA
cdr3_aa: CASSLYRGGKETQYF
cdr3_nt: TGTGCCAGCAGTTTATATCGCGGGGGTAAAGAGACCCAGTACTTC

v_call: TRBV2
j_call: TRBJ1-5
d_call: NA
clone_size: NA
cdr3_aa: CASGVLSENQPQHF
cdr3_nt: TGTGCCAGCGGTGTTCTGTCAGAAAATCAGCCCCAGCATTTT

v_call: TRBV7-2
j_call: TRBJ1-2
d_call: TRBD1
clone_size: NA
cdr3_aa: CASSGDRGSGYTF
cdr3_nt: TGTGCCAGCAGCGGGGACAGGGGTAGTGGCTACACCTTC

v_call: TRBV10-2
j_call: TRBJ1-2
d_call: NA
clone_size: few
cdr3_aa: CASRGDLRSGYTF
cdr3_nt: TGCGCCAGCAGGGGGGACTTGAGGAGTGGCTACACCTTC

v_call: TRBV6-1
j_call: TRBJ2-3
d_call: NA
clone_size: few
cdr3_aa: CASSELTGEGTQYF
cdr3_nt: TGTGCCAGCAGTGAATTGACCGGAGAAGGTACGCAGTATTTT

v_call: TRBV5-1
j_call: TRBJ2-5
d_call: NA
clone_size: few
cdr3_aa: CASSLDRIKGETQYF
cdr3_nt: TGCGCCAGCAGCTTAGACAGGATCAAGGGAGAGACCCAGTACTTC

v_call: TRBV7-9
j_call: TRBJ1-2
d_call: TRBD1
clone_size: few
cdr3_aa: CASSSGTGPYGYTF
cdr3_nt: TGTGCCAGCAGCTCCGGGACAGGGCCCTATGGCTACACCTTC

v_call: TRBV7-2
j_call: TRBJ2-3
d_call: NA
clone_size: few
cdr3_aa: CASSRDLRTDTQYF
cdr3_nt: TGTGCCAGCAGTCGGGACTTGCGCACAGATACGCAGTATTTT

v_call: TRBV2
j_call: TRBJ1-1
d_call: NA
clone_size: NA
cdr3_aa: CARNKGWNTEAFF
cdr3_nt: TGTGCCAGAAACAAGGGGTGGAACACTGAAGCTTTCTTT

v_call: TRBV2
j_call: TRBJ2-6
d_call: NA
clone_size: NA
cdr3_aa: CASSEARSGANVLTF
cdr3_nt: TGTGCCAGCAGTGAAGCGAGGTCTGGGGCCAACGTCCTGACTTTC

v_call: TRBV18
j_call: TRBJ1-2
d_call: TRBD1
clone_size: NA
cdr3_aa: CASSPGQDFYGYTF
cdr3_nt: TGTGCCAGCTCACCGGGACAGGATTTCTATGGCTACACCTTC

v_call: TRBV6-5
j_call: TRBJ2-5
d_call: NA
clone_size: NA
cdr3_aa: CASSERGTIQYF
cdr3_nt: TGTGCCAGCAGTGAAAGGGGGACTATCCAGTACTTC

v_call: TRBV2
j_call: TRBJ1-5
d_call: NA
clone_size: NA
cdr3_aa: CASSESGGPGNQPQHF
cdr3_nt: TGTGCCAGCAGTGAATCGGGGGGCCCGGGCAATCAGCCCCAGCATTTT

v_call: TRBV27
j_call: TRBJ1-1
d_call: NA
clone_size: NA
cdr3_aa: CASSFMWRDRTGGNTEAFF
cdr3_nt: TGTGCCAGCAGTTTCATGTGGCGGGACCGCACTGGGGGGAACACTGAAGCTTTCTTT

v_call: TRBV7-2
j_call: TRBJ1-2
d_call: NA
clone_size: NA
cdr3_aa: CASSLAGGSANYGYTF
cdr3_nt: TGTGCCAGCAGCCTAGCCGGTGGGAGCGCTAACTATGGCTACACCTTC

v_call: TRBV5-6
j_call: TRBJ2-1
d_call: NA
clone_size: NA
cdr3_aa: CASSLAGTGHYYNEQFF
cdr3_nt: TGTGCCAGTAGCTTGGCCGGGACGGGACATTACTACAATGAGCAGTTCTTC

v_call: TRBV15
j_call: TRBJ2-3
d_call: NA
clone_size: few
cdr3_aa: CATSRDPNTDTQYF
cdr3_nt: TGTGCCACCAGCAGAGACCCTAACACAGATACGCAGTATTTT

v_call: TRBV14
j_call: TRBJ1-2
d_call: TRBD1
clone_size: NA
cdr3_aa: CASSRGTGGFGYTF
cdr3_nt: TGTGCCAGCAGCCGAGGGACAGGGGGATTTGGCTACACCTTC

v_call: TRBV19
j_call: TRBJ1-2
d_call: TRBD1
clone_size: few
cdr3_aa: CASTVFPWTGTYGYTF
cdr3_nt: TGTGCCAGTACCGTATTCCCATGGACAGGGACCTATGGCTACACCTTC

v_call: TRBV6-5
j_call: TRBJ1-3
d_call: TRBD1
clone_size: NA
cdr3_aa: CASSPGQAPGNTIYF
cdr3_nt: TGTGCCAGCAGCCCCGGACAGGCCCCTGGAAACACCATATATTTT

v_call: TRBV6-1
j_call: TRBJ1-2
d_call: TRBD1
clone_size: few
cdr3_aa: CASSETGTGAFGYGYTF
cdr3_nt: TGTGCCAGCAGTGAGACCGGGACAGGGGCATTCGGGTATGGCTACACCTTC

v_call: TRBV28
j_call: TRBJ2-3
d_call: NA
clone_size: NA
cdr3_aa: CASSQTGDTQYF
cdr3_nt: TGTGCCAGCAGCCAGACTGGAGATACGCAGTATTTT

v_call: TRBV4-3
j_call: TRBJ1-2
d_call: TRBD1
clone_size: NA
cdr3_aa: CASSQDLPRTTGDYGYTF
cdr3_nt: TGCGCCAGCAGCCAAGATCTCCCGAGGACCACAGGGGACTATGGCTACACCTTC

v_call: TRBV29-1
j_call: TRBJ2-1
d_call: TRBD1
clone_size: few
cdr3_aa: CSVEVTGGGYNEQFF
cdr3_nt: TGCAGCGTTGAGGTCACAGGGGGAGGCTACAATGAGCAGTTCTTC

v_call: TRBV29-1
j_call: TRBJ1-2
d_call: TRBD1
clone_size: few
cdr3_aa: CSVDGTGRRYGYTF
cdr3_nt: TGCAGCGTTGATGGGACAGGGCGGCGCTATGGCTACACCTTC

v_call: TRBV6-6
j_call: TRBJ2-5
d_call: NA
clone_size: NA
cdr3_aa: CASSFGTLGGETQYF
cdr3_nt: TGTGCCAGCAGCTTCGGGACACTCGGAGGAGAGACCCAGTACTTC

v_call: TRBV4-3
j_call: TRBJ1-1
d_call: NA
clone_size: NA
cdr3_aa: CASSTQENTEAFF
cdr3_nt: TGCGCCAGCAGCACACAGGAGAACACTGAAGCTTTCTTT

v_call: TRBV10-3
j_call: TRBJ1-2
d_call: NA
clone_size: few
cdr3_aa: CAISESNRGGGYTF
cdr3_nt: TGTGCCATCAGTGAGTCCAATCGGGGGGGCGGCTACACCTTC

v_call: TRBV9
j_call: TRBJ1-1
d_call: NA
clone_size: few
cdr3_aa: CASSVSGESPAFF
cdr3_nt: TGTGCCAGCAGCGTTTCGGGGGAATCACCCGCTTTCTTT

v_call: TRBV19
j_call: TRBJ1-1
d_call: NA
clone_size: few
cdr3_aa: CASSIEEGAEAFF
cdr3_nt: TGTGCCAGTAGTATAGAAGAGGGTGCTGAAGCTTTCTTT

v_call: TRBV28
j_call: TRBJ1-5
d_call: TRBD1
clone_size: NA
cdr3_aa: CASSSPGRGRSNQPQHF
cdr3_nt: TGTGCCAGCAGTTCCCCGGGTAGGGGGCGAAGCAATCAGCCCCAGCATTTT

v_call: TRBV15
j_call: TRBJ2-5
d_call: TRBD1
clone_size: NA
cdr3_aa: CATSRVLAGGETQYF
cdr3_nt: TGTGCCACCAGCAGAGTGTTGGCAGGGGGAGAGACCCAGTACTTC

v_call: TRBV5-1
j_call: TRBJ1-2
d_call: TRBD1
clone_size: NA
cdr3_aa: CASSGDRGHGYTF
cdr3_nt: TGCGCCAGCAGCGGCGACAGGGGACATGGCTACACCTTC

v_call: TRBV10-2
j_call: TRBJ2-2
d_call: TRBD2
clone_size: few
cdr3_aa: CATTGGGKAGELFF
cdr3_nt: TGCGCCACCACGGGCGGGGGGAAGGCCGGGGAGCTGTTTTTT

v_call: TRBV18
j_call: TRBJ2-5
d_call: TRBD1
clone_size: few
cdr3_aa: CASSPTGGAGQETQYF
cdr3_nt: TGTGCCAGCTCGCCCACAGGGGGCGCCGGGCAGGAGACCCAGTACTTC

v_call: TRBV7-2
j_call: TRBJ2-7
d_call: NA
clone_size: NA
cdr3_aa: CASSRNAVSPYEQYF
cdr3_nt: TGTGCCAGCAGCCGGAACGCGGTTTCGCCCTACGAGCAGTACTTC

v_call: TRBV4-3
j_call: TRBJ2-1
d_call: NA
clone_size: NA
cdr3_aa: CASSQGGGRDNEQFF
cdr3_nt: TGCGCCAGCAGCCAGGGGGGGGGCAGGGACAATGAGCAGTTCTTC

v_call: TRBV7-9
j_call: TRBJ1-4
d_call: TRBD1
clone_size: NA
cdr3_aa: CASIGFWGQGTNEKLFF
cdr3_nt: TGTGCCAGCATCGGTTTTTGGGGACAGGGGACTAATGAAAAACTGTTTTTT

v_call: TRBV19
j_call: TRBJ1-6
d_call: TRBD1
clone_size: NA
cdr3_aa: CASSPGQPRSSYNSPLHF
cdr3_nt: TGTGCCAGTAGCCCGGGACAGCCGAGAAGCTCCTATAATTCACCCCTCCACTTT

v_call: TRBV10-3
j_call: TRBJ2-2
d_call: TRBD1
clone_size: NA
cdr3_aa: CATTGTNTGELFF
cdr3_nt: TGTGCCACGACAGGGACGAACACCGGGGAGCTGTTTTTT

v_call: TRBV15
j_call: TRBJ2-1
d_call: TRBD2
clone_size: few
cdr3_aa: CATSNDTSGGANEQFF
cdr3_nt: TGTGCCACCAGCAACGACACTAGCGGGGGGGCAAATGAGCAGTTCTTC

v_call: TRBV4-2
j_call: TRBJ1-5
d_call: NA
clone_size: NA
cdr3_aa: CASSQDGGKAQHF
cdr3_nt: TGTGCCAGCAGCCAAGATGGAGGAAAGGCCCAGCATTTT

v_call: TRBV5-6
j_call: TRBJ1-1
d_call: TRBD1
clone_size: NA
cdr3_aa: CASRQGQGVPEAFF
cdr3_nt: TGTGCCAGCAGGCAGGGACAGGGGGTTCCTGAAGCTTTCTTT

v_call: TRBV27
j_call: TRBJ1-5
d_call: NA
clone_size: few
cdr3_aa: CASSSDGLSNQPQHF
cdr3_nt: TGTGCCAGCAGTTCCGACGGACTTAGCAATCAGCCCCAGCATTTT

v_call: TRBV5-5
j_call: TRBJ2-1
d_call: TRBD2
clone_size: NA
cdr3_aa: CASSLASGAPYNEQFF
cdr3_nt: TGTGCCAGCAGCTTGGCAAGCGGGGCTCCCTACAATGAGCAGTTCTTC